This T cell receptor (beta chain) was retrieved from a study of Graves' ophthalmopathy and Graves' hyperthyroidism. Study-wide findings and caveats: The blood repertoire also included most expanded thyroid clonotypes above 0.001 frequency.

This clonotype occurred many times. Its antigen is not identified. Diagnoses were established from clinical symptoms, serum thyroxine, TRAb, thyroid ultrasound and orbital computed tomography. The germline V gene has CDR1 MNHEY and CDR2 SVGAGI. V lost 4 bases and J lost 6, with 12 bases in between. The CDR3 is made up of 13 amino acids. RNA transcripts were the source from which TCR beta CDR3 regions were amplified. First-round RT-PCR relied on HTBI primers, and a second-round multiplex PCR came next. MiXCR, applied by TCRdb to the multiplex PCR reads, yields one record per CDR3 protein. The sample contains approximately 500,000 distinct CDR3 sequences, about an eighth of which appear only once.

Material: blood. The sequence came from a woman aged 30 to 39 with Graves' ophthalmopathy. The chain recombines TRBV6-5 with TRBJ1-1, with D uncertain. As DNA, the CDR3 is TGTGCCAGCAGTTTGGACGTTTGGGCTGAAGCTTTCTTT. Amino acid sequence: CASSLDVWAEAFF.